One and the same sample provided the 20 T cell receptor beta chains below, sequenced in a study of T cells in Graves' hyperthyroidism and ophthalmopathy. Regions amplified from RNA transcripts were the TCR beta CDR3 regions. Carried out on the TCR CDR3, a first-round RT-PCR used the HTBI primer set. TCRdb re-analysed the multiplex PCR reads in MiXCR, keeping a single row per CDR3 protein. This sample yields 700,000 or so distinct CDR3 sequences, of which about a sixth are seen a single time; around 8.1% belongs to the top ten. The material sequenced was blood. All receptors derive from a man between 18 and 35 years old with Graves' hyperthyroidism.

V usage is TRBV5-5 and J usage is TRBJ1-1; possibly TRBD1 for D (6 bases). Germline CDR1 SGHKS, CDR2 YYEKEE (reference sequence). The CDR3 covers 15 residues. V was cut by 4 bases and J by 0 bases, with 13 bases left in between. The CDR3 loop reads CASSNSRDMNTEAFF. DNA for the CDR3: TGTGCCAGCAGCAATTCCCGGGACATGAACACTGAAGCTTTCTTT.

The table lists this clonotype with a few counts. The chain recombines TRBV7-6 with TRBJ2-7; 8 bases align to TRBD1. This CDR3 comprises 15 residues. The V gene end was trimmed by 1 base and the J gene end by 4 bases; junction bases not matched to a gene: 6. Germline V gene data show CDR1 as SGHVS and CDR2 as FNYEAQ. The CDR3 DNA follows: TGTGCCAGCAGCTTAGGGCCTCAGGGGGCTTACGAGCAGTACTTC. It specifies CASSLGPQGAYEQYF. Together with reference TRBV7-6 and TRBJ2-7, the CDR3 gives the full variable domain: GAGVSQSPRYKVTKRGQDVALRCDPISGHVSLYWYRQALGQGPEFLTYFNYEAQQDKSGLPNDRFSAERPEGSISTLTIQRTEQRDSAMYRCASSLGPQGAYEQYFGPGTRLTVT.

This clonotype was counted between two and nine times. This chain connects TRBV20-1 to TRBJ2-7; 12 bases line up with TRBD2. The V segment lost 1 base and the J segment 2 bases; nucleotides outside the gene matches: 9. This CDR3 contains 17 residues. Germline CDR1 and CDR2: DFQATT and SNEGSKA (reference sequence). The CDR3 loop reads CSARGLAGDTPAYEQYF. The CDR3 bases are TGCAGTGCTAGAGGACTAGCGGGAGATACGCCCGCCTACGAGCAGTACTTC.

On this clonotype: A much larger clone is a single base away; this may be a read error. The CDR3 here is CASSWTGRMNTKAFF. DNA for the CDR3: TGTGCCAGCAGTTGGACCGGGCGAATGAACACTAAAGCTTTCTTT. The rearrangement uses TRBV27 and TRBJ1-1, with D uncertain. The V gene's germline CDR1 is MNHEY and CDR2 SMNVEV (reference sequence). CDR3 length: 15 residues.

In its sample, this clonotype was seen a few times. The chain joins TRBV10-3 to TRBJ2-5, with TRBD1 as a possible D gene (5 bases). The CDR3 consists of 13 residues. The V gene's germline CDR1 is ENHRY and CDR2 SYGVKD. V was cut by 6 bases and J by 4 bases, with 12 bases left in between. CDR3 nucleotide sequence: TGTGCCATCAGCGGACAAGAAAGAGAGACCCAGTACTTC. The encoded protein is CAISGQERETQYF.

Many counts were recorded for this clonotype. This sequence joins TRBV7-2 and TRBJ1-5; D ambiguous. The ends were cut back, 1 base at V and 5 bases at J, with 9 bases in the middle. There are 14 residues in the CDR3. The germline gives CDR1 SGHTA, CDR2 FQGNSA. The CDR3 sequence: CASSLDRAYQPQHF. CDR3 DNA sequence: TGTGCCAGCAGCTTAGACCGGGCATATCAGCCCCAGCATTTT.

The V call is TRBV2, the J call TRBJ1-5; 7 bases align to TRBD1. The CDR3 length is 15 residues. With V trimmed by 1 base and J by 6 bases, 6 bases remained unmatched. Germline V gene sequence: CDR1 SNHLY, CDR2 FYNNEI. CDR3 sequence (DNA): TGTGCCAGCAGTGAAGAGGGTACAGGGGTTCAGCCCCAGCATTTT. Amino acids: CASSEEGTGVQPQHF.

At least ten counts were recorded for this clonotype. This chain uses TRBV28 with TRBJ1-1, with 7 bases aligning to TRBD1. This CDR3 contains 16 residues. The germline gives CDR1 MDHEN, CDR2 SYDVKM. The junction had 13 bases not matched to a gene; V was cut back by 8 bases and J by 1 base. CDR3 DNA: TGTGCCAGCGCATCTCTTGGGGACAGATCGAACACTGAAGCTTTCTTT. Translating gives CASASLGDRSNTEAFF.

There are many counts of this clonotype. The CDR3 DNA is TGTGCCAGCAGCTTCGACAGGGGAGGGAAATACGAGCAGTACTTC. This translates into CASSFDRGGKYEQYF. The rearrangement uses TRBV5-5 and TRBJ2-7, with a tentative D call TRBD1 (8 bases). Germline V gene lookup returns CDR1 SGHKS and CDR2 YYEKEE (reference sequence). Deletions cut 2 bases from V and 4 bases from J, with 16 bases between. CDR3 length: 15 amino acids.

The rearrangement uses TRBV20-1 and TRBJ1-5; possible D gene TRBD1, 5 bases. This CDR3 has 17 amino acids. V gave up 0 bases and J gave up 3 bases, with 18 bases separating them. Germline V gene sequence: CDR1 DFQATT, CDR2 SNEGSKA (reference sequence). The chain's CDR3 is CSARDPRAGRFNQPQHF. The CDR3 DNA sequence: TGCAGTGCTAGAGATCCCAGGGCAGGCCGGTTCAATCAGCCCCAGCATTTT.

V is TRBV28 and J is TRBJ2-7; 7 bases align to TRBD1. Looked up from germline, CDR1 is MDHEN and CDR2 is SYDVKM. CDR3 length: 15 amino acids. The ends lost 1 base at V and 1 base at J; junction bases unmatched: 4. The CDR3 nucleotides are TGTGCCAGCAGTTTATTCCGGACAGGTTCCTACGAGCAGTACTTC. Encoded protein: CASSLFRTGSYEQYF.

The sample holds many counts of this clonotype. The gene calls are TRBV7-2 and TRBJ1-2, with 12 bases fitting TRBD1. The CDR3 is 19 amino acids. The V and J ends lost 7 bases and 8 bases, in that order; junction bases with no gene match: 23. Germline V CDR1 and CDR2: SGHTA, FQGNSA. CDR3 sequence: CASTPAPRGQGARGSGYTF. CDR3 DNA sequence: TGTGCCAGCACCCCGGCCCCGCGGGGACAGGGGGCGCGAGGTTCCGGCTACACCTTC. Full variable domain (remainder filled in from reference TRBV7-2 and TRBJ1-2): GAGVSQSPSNKVTEKGKDVELRCDPISGHTALYWYRQSLGQGLEFLIYFQGNSAPDKSGLPSDRFSAERTGGSVSTLTIQRTQQEDSAVYLCASTPAPRGQGARGSGYTFGSGTRLTVV.

This clonotype occurred a few times. The chain combines TRBV5-1 with TRBJ2-3; D possibly corresponds to TRBD2 (7 bases). With 4 bases removed from V and 2 bases from J, the gap between germline ends came to 17 bases. The CDR3 contains 16 residues. Per germline, CDR1 SGHRS and CDR2 YFSETQ. The DNA of the CDR3 is TGCGCCAGCAGCCCACAGGGTAGCGGGTACACAGATACGCAGTATTTT. This translates into CASSPQGSGYTDTQYF.

This clonotype was recorded at least ten times. This chain links TRBV28 with TRBJ1-2; TRBD1 matches at 9 bases. Germline CDR1 is MDHEN and CDR2 is SYDVKM. The V gene end was trimmed by 6 bases and the J gene end by 3 bases; junction bases not matched to a gene: 11. This CDR3 spans 16 amino acids. Written as DNA, the CDR3 is TGTGCCAGCAGCCCCTTAACAGGGGGCGGAGACTATGGCTACACCTTC. This codes for CASSPLTGGGDYGYTF.

This clonotype has at least ten counts. This chain links TRBV12-3 or TRBV12-4 with TRBJ1-4; D is undetermined. V gave up 6 bases and J gave up 1 base, with 9 bases separating them. CDR3 length: 14 amino acids. This CDR3 reads CASSPGITNEKLFF. In nucleotides, the CDR3 is TGTGCCAGCAGCCCGGGGATAACTAATGAAAAACTGTTTTTT.

To note about this clonotype: A read error may account for a junction end that differs from germline. The rearrangement uses TRBV5-1 and TRBJ2-1, with TRBD2 identical over 13 bases. The germline gives CDR1 SGHRS, CDR2 YFSETQ. This CDR3 has 17 amino acids. As DNA, the CDR3 is TGCGCCAGCAGTTTGGGGGGGACTAGCGGGGCCCAGAATGAGCAGTTCTTC. It specifies CASSLGGTSGAQNEQFF.

This clonotype was detected ten times or more. Germline and junction disagree at one end, which may indicate a read error. V usage is TRBV18 and J usage is TRBJ2-2; TRBD2 might be the D (5 bases). The CDR3 is 17 residues long. Germline V gene data show CDR1 as KGHSH and CDR2 as LQKENI. In nucleotides, the CDR3 is TGTGCCAGCGCACCCAGCGGAACAAATACGAACACCGGGGAGCTGTTTTTT. This translates into CASAPSGTNTNTGELFF.

There are many counts of this clonotype. The gene calls are TRBV5-1 and TRBJ2-7, with 7 bases that match TRBD1. CDR1 is SGHRS and CDR2 is YFSETQ in the germline V gene. V lost 4 bases and J lost 2; bases outside the gene matches: 6. This CDR3 contains 14 residues. The CDR3 loop reads CASSQRGQTYEQYF. CDR3 bases: TGCGCCAGCAGCCAACGGGGACAGACCTACGAGCAGTACTTC.

V is TRBV11-1 and J is TRBJ1-1; D is unresolved. Per the germline V gene, CDR1 is SGHAT and CDR2 is FQDESV (reference sequence). V lost 5 bases to trimming and J lost 7 bases, with 8 bases between them. The CDR3 covers 11 residues. CDR3 residues: CASSLGFEAFF. CDR3 coding DNA: TGTGCCAGCAGCCTCGGCTTTGAAGCTTTCTTT.

CDR3 coding DNA: TGTGCCATCAGGACCGGGGATTCACCCCTCCACTTT. This codes for CAIRTGDSPLHF. The chain recombines TRBV10-3 with TRBJ1-6, with D unclear. Between the trimmed V and J ends, which lost 6 bases and 8 bases, there was a span of 8 bases. This CDR3 comprises 12 residues. Germline V CDR1 and CDR2: ENHRY, SYGVKD.